This TCR beta chain stems from a study of CD8 T cells in ankylosing spondylitis. Study-level results: In ankylosing spondylitis patients, matched synovial fluid reportedly showed significant enrichment of disease-linked clones. One TCR beta motif, made up of 7 or 8 highly homologous variants, appeared characteristic of ankylosing spondylitis blood.

Each TCR beta library was made by quantitative 5'-RACE that incorporated molecular barcodes. TCRdb reanalysed the 5' RACE reads using MiXCR and keeps one entry per CDR3 protein. The sample has approximately 140,000 distinct CDR3 sequences, roughly 7.7% seen once; the top ten hold roughly 7.2%. This clonotype has a count of ten or more. The antigen is not known. The CDR3 sequence is 15 residues long. Germline assignment: CDR1 SGHVS and CDR2 FQNEAQ. Trimming cost V 5 bases and J 1 base, with 11 bases left between them. This TCR was sampled from a male donor with ankylosing spondylitis. Sequenced input: synovial fluid, either unsorted or a sorted T cell fraction (not recorded which). V usage is TRBV7-8 and J usage is TRBJ2-2; D unresolved. As DNA, the CDR3 is TGTGCCAGCAGCCCCCCATCTATGAACACCGGGGAGCTGTTTTTT. Residues: CASSPPSMNTGELFF.